Below, one T cell receptor beta chain is given with its context. The antigen is unknown. The data are from a study of shared clonotypes between healthy human individuals. Study details: Donors had three CD4 naive, three CD4 memory, two CD8 naive and one CD8 memory plate apiece. The study's findings and limits: Across subsets, estimated richness was generally greater for naive than for memory populations.

Running of the assay took place at deep level. Original processing methods: ImmunoSEQ sequences covered only the junction and lacked quality scores; filtering therefore differed. Assay used: immunoSEQ multiplex PCR; TCRdb lists only in-frame clones, some missing. The V and J calls and the clone size are those of that table, but D and trimming were determined from the DNA. The sample contains 2 million to 3 million clones, approximately 93% of which appear only once. This CDR3 has 16 amino acids. Germline CDR1 MNHEY, CDR2 SMNVEV (reference sequence). V was pared by 4 bases and J by 0 bases, with 16 bases between.

The TCR sequence derives from a man aged 18 to 35 in good health. Some clones in this sample may be carry-over from other donors' samples. The sequenced sample was naive CD4+ T cells from PBMCs. Subset defined: CD45RA+ positively selected. V gene TRBV27 combines with J gene TRBJ2-7; no clear D. In DNA, the CDR3 is TGTGCCAGCAGTTCGCTTGGCTACGCACTCTCCTACGAGCAGTACTTC. It encodes CASSSLGYALSYEQYF.